What follows are 8 T cell receptor beta chains derived from one specimen sequenced in a study of shared clonotypes between healthy human individuals. The repertoire was sequenced with immunoSEQ multiplex PCR; TCRdb's copy has only in-frame clones and lacks some. The profile shows 180,000 or so clones, 90% to 95% of them singletons. The specimen sequenced was naive CD4+ T cells sorted from blood. Subset here: CD45RA+ positively selected. These receptors were collected from a woman aged 30 to 39 in good health.

V usage is TRBV5-1 and J usage is TRBJ1-2; D possibly corresponds to TRBD1 (5 bases). Trimming removed 4 bases from V and 5 bases from J, with 18 bases in between. The CDR3 totals 15 residues. CDR1 SGHRS and CDR2 YFSETQ come from the germline V gene. CDR3 DNA: TGCGCCAGCAGCCAAGAATACAGGTGGAGGTATGGCTACACCTTC. Its protein product is CASSQEYRWRYGYTF.

The rearrangement joins TRBV9 to TRBJ1-5; TRBD1 might be the D (5 bases). Trimming left V 3 bases short and J 7 bases short, with 14 bases between. From germline, CDR1 is SGDLS and CDR2 YYNGEE. This CDR3 is 14 amino acids long. Here the CDR3 DNA reads TGTGCCAGCAGCGATGGGACCCGGGGCCAGCCCCAGCATTTT. This codes for CASSDGTRGQPQHF. Full variable domain (missing parts from reference TRBV9 and TRBJ1-5): DSGVTQTPKHLITATGQRVTLRCSPRSGDLSVYWYQQSLDQGLQFLIQYYNGEERAKGNILERFSAQQFPDLHSELNLSSLELGDSALYFCASSDGTRGQPQHFGDGTRLSIL.

V usage is TRBV29-1 and J usage is TRBJ2-7; 7 positions match TRBD1. The V gene end was trimmed by 1 base and the J gene end by 2 bases; junction bases not matched to a gene: 5. The CDR3 runs 14 residues. In germline, CDR1 is SQVTM, CDR2 ANQGSEA. The chain's CDR3 is CSVEGVGQPYEQYF. CDR3 nucleotide sequence: TGCAGCGTTGAAGGGGTGGGACAGCCCTACGAGCAGTACTTC.

The chain links TRBV9 to TRBJ2-7, with no clear D. The CDR3 runs 14 residues. Germline values: CDR1 SGDLS, CDR2 YYNGEE. V lost 0 bases to trimming and J lost 3 bases, with 10 bases between them. DNA of the CDR3: TGTGCCAGCAGCGTAGGCTCAAACATCTACGAGCAGTACTTC. It specifies CASSVGSNIYEQYF.

The rearrangement joins TRBV27 to TRBJ1-3; D is ambiguous. CDR1 and CDR2 (germline): MNHEY, SMNVEV (reference sequence). This CDR3 is built from 12 residues. V was cut by 6 bases and J by 0 bases, with 3 bases left in between. CDR3 DNA sequence: TGTGCCAGCAGGAGCTCTGGAAACACCATATATTTT. As protein: CASRSSGNTIYF.

The chain has TRBV2 and TRBJ2-7, with no clear D. The CDR3 loop spans 12 amino acids. Between the trimmed V and J ends, which lost 5 bases and 5 bases, there was a span of 10 bases. In germline, CDR1 is SNHLY, CDR2 FYNNEI. The CDR3 DNA sequence: TGTGCCAGCAGTACCACAAAAAACGAGCAGTACTTC. Residues: CASSTTKNEQYF.

The V gene is TRBV7-9, the J gene TRBJ2-3; no clear D. Trimming removed 4 bases at V and 1 base at J, with 9 bases between. Per the germline V gene, CDR1 is SEHNR and CDR2 is FQNEAQ (reference sequence). The CDR3 runs to 14 residues. In nucleotides, the CDR3 is TGTGCCAGCAGCTCCCTTGGAGGCACAGATACGCAGTATTTT. The encoded protein is CASSSLGGTDTQYF. The whole variable domain, filled in from reference TRBV7-9 and TRBJ2-3, reads DTGVSQNPRHKITKRGQNVTFRCDPISEHNRLYWYRQTLGQGPEFLTYFQNEAQLEKSRLLSDRFSAERPKGSFSTLEIQRTEQGDSAMYLCASSSLGGTDTQYFGPGTRLTVL.

The chain recombines TRBV4-2 with TRBJ2-7, with D perhaps matching TRBD2 (6 bases). With 4 bases removed from V and 0 bases from J, the gap between germline ends came to 13 bases. Germline values: CDR1 LGHNA, CDR2 YNFKEQ. This CDR3 is 15 amino acids long. For the CDR3, the DNA is TGTGCCAGCAGCCCCTCCGGAGGGATCTCCTACGAGCAGTACTTC. This translates into CASSPSGGISYEQYF.